Listed here are 17 T cell receptor beta chains from one sample, sequenced in a study of cytomegalovirus exposure and HLA in healthy donors. A multiplex PCR was run with 60 Vbeta primers and 13 Jbeta primers. The repertoire was sequenced with immunoSEQ multiplex PCR; TCRdb's copy has only in-frame clones and lacks some. This sample has approximately 110,000 clones, with roughly three fifths found just once. Material: PBMCs. These receptor sequences come from a man in his thirties or forties in good health and CMV-seropositive.

This chain connects TRBV13 to TRBJ1-2, with D tentatively TRBD1 (6 bases). This CDR3 has 15 residues. The ends were cut back, 5 bases at V and 2 bases at J, with 15 bases in the middle. Germline V lookup: CDR1 PRHDT, CDR2 FYEKMQ (reference sequence). The chain's CDR3 is CASSPGTWVNYGYTF. Written as DNA, the CDR3 is TGTGCCAGCAGCCCCGGGACATGGGTAAACTATGGCTACACCTTC.

The V and J genes are TRBV7-2 and TRBJ1-3; TRBD1 might be the D (6 bases). CDR3 length: 15 amino acids. V was pared by 2 bases and J by 6 bases, with 14 bases between. Per the germline V gene, CDR1 is SGHTA and CDR2 is FQGNSA. The DNA for the CDR3 is TGTGCCAGCAGCTTATTGGCAGGGGTGGAAAACACCATATATTTT. Translating gives CASSLLAGVENTIYF.

This chain links TRBV2 with TRBJ1-2, with TRBD1 matching 7 bases. Germline loops: CDR1 SNHLY, CDR2 FYNNEI. CDR3 length equals 12 residues. V shed 4 bases, J shed 6 bases, and the junction held 2 bases outside the gene matches. CDR3 nucleotide sequence: TGTGCCAGCAGTGGGGACAGTAATGGCTACACCTTC. It specifies CASSGDSNGYTF. The full variable domain, in which reference TRBV2 and TRBJ1-2 provide the parts outside the CDR3, is EPEVTQTPSHQVTQMGQEVILRCVPISNHLYFYWYRQILGQKVEFLVSFYNNEISEKSEIFDDQFSVERPDGSNFTLKIRSTKLEDSAMYFCASSGDSNGYTFGSGTRLTVV.

The chain is built from TRBV19 and TRBJ2-7; 8 bases line up with TRBD1. The CDR3 is 14 residues long. Germline CDR1 and CDR2: LNHDA and SQIVND (reference sequence). The V and J ends lost 7 bases and 1 base, in that order; junction bases with no gene match: 6. In nucleotides, the CDR3 is TGTGCCAGTAATAACAGGGGGAGTTCCTACGAGCAGTACTTC. Protein sequence: CASNNRGSSYEQYF. Supplemented by reference TRBV19 and TRBJ2-7, the full variable domain reads DGGITQSPKYLFRKEGQNVTLSCEQNLNHDAMYWYRQDPGQGLRLIYYSQIVNDFQKGDIAEGYSVSREKKESFPLTVTSAQKNPTAFYLCASNNRGSSYEQYFGPGTRLTVT.

This clone was detected only once. The V and J genes are TRBV9 and TRBJ2-2, with 8 positions matching TRBD1. The CDR3 length is 18 residues. V trimming: 4 bases; J trimming: 0 bases; junction bases outside the gene matches: 11. Germline V gene lookup returns CDR1 SGDLS and CDR2 YYNGEE. CDR3 in DNA: TGTGCCAGCAGCCCCCGGACAGGGCCCCGTTCGAACACCGGGGAGCTGTTTTTT. The encoded protein is CASSPRTGPRSNTGELFF. Looking up the rest from reference TRBV9 and TRBJ2-2 gives the full variable domain: DSGVTQTPKHLITATGQRVTLRCSPRSGDLSVYWYQQSLDQGLQFLIQYYNGEERAKGNILERFSAQQFPDLHSELNLSSLELGDSALYFCASSPRTGPRSNTGELFFGEGSRLTVL.

In its sample, this clone was seen a few times. The chain employs TRBV6-1 and TRBJ2-3, with D possibly being TRBD2 (5 bases). Trimming shortened V by 4 bases and J by 5 bases, and 13 bases separated the two germline ends. The CDR3 covers 14 residues. Germline V gene lookup returns CDR1 MNHNS and CDR2 SASEGT. CDR3 in DNA: TGTGCCAGCAGTGTACCCGGGATGGGAGATACGCAGTATTTT. The encoded protein is CASSVPGMGDTQYF.

The chain employs TRBV19 and TRBJ1-1; no clear D gene. The CDR3 spans 14 residues. CDR1 is LNHDA, CDR2 SQIVND, per germline (reference sequence). V gave up 6 bases and J gave up 3 bases, with 14 bases separating them. The CDR3 nucleotides read TGTGCCAGTAGACTAGACCGGATCGACACTGAAGCTTTCTTT. It specifies CASRLDRIDTEAFF.

V usage is TRBV7-2 and J usage is TRBJ2-3, with D possibly matching TRBD1 (6 bases). Germline V gene lookup returns CDR1 SGHTA and CDR2 FQGNSA. The V gene lost 5 bases and the J gene lost 4 bases, with 13 bases spanning the gap. The CDR3 spans 14 residues. This chain's CDR3 is CASSQGTSSDTQYF. DNA of the CDR3: TGTGCCAGCAGCCAGGGGACGAGTTCAGATACGCAGTATTTT.

This clone has only a few counts. This chain joins TRBV4-2 and TRBJ1-4, with D unresolved. The ends were cut back, 0 bases at V and 3 bases at J, with 8 bases in the middle. This CDR3 contains 15 residues. Germline V CDR1 and CDR2: LGHNA, YNFKEQ. The DNA for the CDR3 is TGTGCCAGCAGCCAAGATTCAAATTCTAATGAAAAACTGTTTTTT. It translates to CASSQDSNSNEKLFF.

This clone was seen a handful of times. V is TRBV19 and J is TRBJ2-1; the D is unclear. Germline V lookup: CDR1 LNHDA, CDR2 SQIVND (reference sequence). This CDR3 is 13 amino acids long. V was pared by 1 base and J by 11 bases, with 12 bases between. CDR3 DNA: TGTGCCAGTAGTATAGGCCCCTCCACTAAGCAGTTCTTC. Its translation is CASSIGPSTKQFF.

This clone was counted a few times. This CDR3 is CASSVQARGGNTIYF. The CDR3 nucleotides read TGTGCCAGCAGTGTACAGGCCCGCGGAGGAAACACCATATATTTT. The gene calls are TRBV6-5 and TRBJ1-3, with D maybe TRBD1 (5 bases). V gave up 5 bases and J gave up 4 bases, with 15 bases separating them. Germline lookup yields CDR1 MNHEY and CDR2 SVGAGI. The CDR3 runs to 15 residues.

This sequence joins TRBV5-1 and TRBJ2-7; 9 positions match TRBD1. Germline V CDR1 and CDR2: SGHRS, YFSETQ. This CDR3 contains 13 residues. Losses at the gene ends were 3 bases for V and 3 bases for J; bases not matched to a gene: 1. CDR3 DNA: TGCGCCAGCAGCTGGACAGGGGACTACGAGCAGTACTTC. Translating it yields CASSWTGDYEQYF.

The rearrangement links TRBV9 to TRBJ1-6; D unresolved. V gave up 0 bases and J gave up 0 bases, with 7 bases separating them. Germline CDR1 is SGDLS and CDR2 is YYNGEE. CDR3 size: 16 residues. The CDR3 loop reads CASSVDGSSYNSPLHF. CDR3 in DNA: TGTGCCAGCAGCGTAGACGGGAGCTCCTATAATTCACCCCTCCACTTT.

The V call is TRBV4-1, the J call TRBJ2-2; D is ambiguous. Trimming pared 1 base from V and 0 bases from J, leaving 9 bases between. The germline V gene encodes CDR1 MGHRA and CDR2 YSYEKL. The CDR3 covers 16 residues. The CDR3 sequence is CASSQVYGPNTGELFF. In DNA, the CDR3 is TGCGCCAGCAGCCAAGTGTATGGCCCGAACACCGGGGAGCTGTTTTTT.

This chain joins TRBV20-1 and TRBJ2-5; weak D call: TRBD1 (6 bases). CDR1 DFQATT and CDR2 SNEGSKA come from the germline V gene (reference sequence). The CDR3 has 11 amino acids. V dropped 6 bases and J dropped 5 bases, with 10 bases sitting between them. As DNA, the CDR3 is TGCAGTGCGAACAGGGAGGAGACCCAGTACTTC. Its protein product is CSANREETQYF.

The rearrangement joins TRBV11-2 to TRBJ2-3; maybe TRBD2 (7 bases). V lost 8 bases, J lost 2 bases, and 14 bases lay in between. The CDR3 is 14 amino acids. The germline CDR1 and CDR2 sequences are SGHAT and FQNNGV. CDR3 sequence (DNA): TGTGCCAGCGCCCGGGGGGCTAACACAGATACGCAGTATTTT. Encoded protein: CASARGANTDTQYF.

This clone turned up a few times. The chain has TRBV7-8 and TRBJ2-1; TRBD1 agrees at 9 bases. From germline, CDR1 is SGHVS and CDR2 FQNEAQ. V lost 5 bases to trimming and J lost 2 bases; unmatched junction nucleotides: 7. The CDR3 is made up of 16 amino acids. In DNA form, the CDR3 reads TGTGCCAGCAGCCCCGACAGGGGGGGAACCTACAATGAGCAGTTCTTC. Protein sequence: CASSPDRGGTYNEQFF. The full variable domain, completed using reference TRBV7-8 and TRBJ2-1, is GAGVSQSPRYKVAKRGQDVALRCDPISGHVSLFWYQQALGQGPEFLTYFQNEAQLDKSGLPSDRFFAERPEGSVSTLKIQRTQQEDSAVYLCASSPDRGGTYNEQFFGPGTRLTVL.